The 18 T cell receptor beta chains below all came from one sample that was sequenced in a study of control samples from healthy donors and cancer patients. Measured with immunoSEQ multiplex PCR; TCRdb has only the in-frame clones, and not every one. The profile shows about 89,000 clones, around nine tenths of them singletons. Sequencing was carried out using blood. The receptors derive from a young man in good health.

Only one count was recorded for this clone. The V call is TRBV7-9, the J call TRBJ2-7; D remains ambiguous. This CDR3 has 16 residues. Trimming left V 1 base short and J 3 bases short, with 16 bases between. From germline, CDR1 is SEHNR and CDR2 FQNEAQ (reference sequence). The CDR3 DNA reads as TGTGCCAGCAGCTTAGACCAGACGCTGTCAGGCTACGAGCAGTACTTC. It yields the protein CASSLDQTLSGYEQYF.

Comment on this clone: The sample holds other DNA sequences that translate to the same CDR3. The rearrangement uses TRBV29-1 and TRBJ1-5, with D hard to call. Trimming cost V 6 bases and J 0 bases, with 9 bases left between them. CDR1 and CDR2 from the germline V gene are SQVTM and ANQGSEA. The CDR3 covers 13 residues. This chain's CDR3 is CSVSENSNQPQHF. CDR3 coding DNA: TGCAGCGTCTCCGAAAATAGCAATCAGCCCCAGCATTTT.

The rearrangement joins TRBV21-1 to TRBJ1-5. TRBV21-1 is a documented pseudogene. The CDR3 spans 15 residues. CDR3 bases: TGTGCCAGCAGCAAAGTGGGGACCTTCCTTCAGCCCCAGCATTTT. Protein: CASSKVGTFLQPQHF.

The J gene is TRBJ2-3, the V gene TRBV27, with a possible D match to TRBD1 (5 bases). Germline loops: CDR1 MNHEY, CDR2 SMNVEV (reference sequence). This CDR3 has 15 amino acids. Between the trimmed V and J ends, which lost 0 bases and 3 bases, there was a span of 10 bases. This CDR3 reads CASSLSPGLTDTQYF. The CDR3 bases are TGTGCCAGCAGTTTATCACCAGGGTTAACAGATACGCAGTATTTT.

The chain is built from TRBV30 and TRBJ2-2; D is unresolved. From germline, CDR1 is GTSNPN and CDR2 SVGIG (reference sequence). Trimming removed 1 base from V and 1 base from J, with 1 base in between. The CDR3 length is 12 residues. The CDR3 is CAWSENTGELFF. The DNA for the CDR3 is TGTGCCTGGAGTGAGAACACCGGGGAGCTGTTTTTT.

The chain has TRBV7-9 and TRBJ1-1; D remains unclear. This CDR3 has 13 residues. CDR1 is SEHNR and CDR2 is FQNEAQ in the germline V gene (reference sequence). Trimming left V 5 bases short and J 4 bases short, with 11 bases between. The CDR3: CASSPNPSTEAFF. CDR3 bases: TGTGCCAGCAGCCCGAACCCCAGCACTGAAGCTTTCTTT.

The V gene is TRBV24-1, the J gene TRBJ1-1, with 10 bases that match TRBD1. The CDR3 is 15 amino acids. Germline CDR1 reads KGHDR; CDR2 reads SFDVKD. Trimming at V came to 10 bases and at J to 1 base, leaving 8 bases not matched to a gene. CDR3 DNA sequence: TGTGCCACACCCAAAAGGGACAGGGGGAACACTGAAGCTTTCTTT. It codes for CATPKRDRGNTEAFF.

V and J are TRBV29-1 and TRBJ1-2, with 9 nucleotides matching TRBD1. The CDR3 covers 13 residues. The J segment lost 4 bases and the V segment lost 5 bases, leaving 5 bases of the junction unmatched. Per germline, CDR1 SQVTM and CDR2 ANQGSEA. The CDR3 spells CSVRTGATYGYTF. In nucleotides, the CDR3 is TGCAGCGTTCGGACAGGGGCGACCTATGGCTACACCTTC.

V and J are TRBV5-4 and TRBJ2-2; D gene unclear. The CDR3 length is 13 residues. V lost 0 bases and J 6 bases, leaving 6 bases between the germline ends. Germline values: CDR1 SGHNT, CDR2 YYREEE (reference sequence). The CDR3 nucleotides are TGTGCCAGCAGCTTGGGCGGTTCCGGGGAGCTGTTTTTT. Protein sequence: CASSLGGSGELFF.

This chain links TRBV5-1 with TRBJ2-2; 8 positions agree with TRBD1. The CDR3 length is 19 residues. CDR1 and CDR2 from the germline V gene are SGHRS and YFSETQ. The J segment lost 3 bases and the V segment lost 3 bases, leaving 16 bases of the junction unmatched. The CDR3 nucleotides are TGCGCCAGCAGCTCACCCGGGACAGGTCGTCTGGGACACACCGGGGAGCTGTTTTTT. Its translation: CASSSPGTGRLGHTGELFF.

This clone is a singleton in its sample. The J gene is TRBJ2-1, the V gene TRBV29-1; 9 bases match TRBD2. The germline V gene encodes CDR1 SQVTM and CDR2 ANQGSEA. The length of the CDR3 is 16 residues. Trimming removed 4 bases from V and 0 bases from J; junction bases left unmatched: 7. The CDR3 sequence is CSVVARGGSSYNEQFF. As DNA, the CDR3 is TGCAGCGTTGTGGCGCGGGGGGGGAGCTCCTACAATGAGCAGTTCTTC.

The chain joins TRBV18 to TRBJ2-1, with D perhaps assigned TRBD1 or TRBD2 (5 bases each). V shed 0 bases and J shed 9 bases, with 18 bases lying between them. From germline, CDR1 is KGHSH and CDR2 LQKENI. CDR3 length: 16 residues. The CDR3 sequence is CASSPPSGRTGGEQFF. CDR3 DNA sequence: TGTGCCAGCTCACCACCCTCAGGGCGCACTGGGGGTGAGCAGTTCTTC.

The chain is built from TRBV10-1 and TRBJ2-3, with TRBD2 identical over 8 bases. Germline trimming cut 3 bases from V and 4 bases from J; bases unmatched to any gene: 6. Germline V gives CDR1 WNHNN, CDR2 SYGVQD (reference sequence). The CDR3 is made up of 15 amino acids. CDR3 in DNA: TGCGCCAGCAGTGAAAACAGGCGGGGGGCAGATACGCAGTATTTT. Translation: CASSENRRGADTQYF.

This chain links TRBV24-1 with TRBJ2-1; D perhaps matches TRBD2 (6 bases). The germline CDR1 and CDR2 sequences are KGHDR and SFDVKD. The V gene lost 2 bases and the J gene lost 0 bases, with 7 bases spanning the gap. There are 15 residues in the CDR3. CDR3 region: CATSDSEGSYNEQFF. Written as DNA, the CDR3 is TGTGCCACCAGTGATTCGGAGGGCTCCTACAATGAGCAGTTCTTC.

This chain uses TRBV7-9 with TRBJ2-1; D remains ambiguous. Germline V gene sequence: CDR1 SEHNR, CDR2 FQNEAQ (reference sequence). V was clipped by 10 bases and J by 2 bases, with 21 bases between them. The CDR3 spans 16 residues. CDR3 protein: CATEPRAVVPYNEQFF. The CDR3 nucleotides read TGTGCCACCGAACCTAGGGCGGTGGTGCCCTACAATGAGCAGTTCTTC.

The CDR3 region has the DNA TGCGCCAGCAGCGGACAGGGTATCAATAATTCACCCCTCCACTTT. Translated: CASSGQGINNSPLHF. The gene calls are TRBV5-1 and TRBJ1-6, with 8 bases fitting TRBD1. J was trimmed by 5 bases and V by 4 bases; bases with no gene match: 5. The CDR3 is 15 residues long. Germline-derived CDR1 and CDR2 are SGHRS and YFSETQ.

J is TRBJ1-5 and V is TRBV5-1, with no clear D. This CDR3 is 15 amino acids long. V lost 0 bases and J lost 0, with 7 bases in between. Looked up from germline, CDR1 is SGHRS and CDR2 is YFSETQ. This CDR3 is CASSLAGDSNQPQHF. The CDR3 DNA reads TGCGCCAGCAGCTTGGCCGGGGATAGCAATCAGCCCCAGCATTTT.

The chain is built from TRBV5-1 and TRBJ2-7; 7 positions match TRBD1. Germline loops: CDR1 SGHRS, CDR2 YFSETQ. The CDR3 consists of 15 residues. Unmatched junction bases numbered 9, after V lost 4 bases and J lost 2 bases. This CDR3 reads CASSNRGDSPYEQYF. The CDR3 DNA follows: TGCGCCAGCAGCAATCGAGGGGACAGCCCCTACGAGCAGTACTTC.